The 28 T cell receptor beta chains given below trace back to one sample, sequenced in a study of control samples from healthy donors and cancer patients (TCRdb year 2020). Library method: the immunoSEQ multiplex PCR assay. TCRdb carries this immuneACCESS record with in-frame sequences only. Its versions omit some clonotypes, under half of them owing to an unresolved V gene in the studies checked, with the rest unexplained. This sample lists almost 40,000 clones; about 86% were detected once. The ten largest clones represent about a fifth of the sample. The sample consisted of PBMCs. Source of these receptors: a woman between 55 and 75 years old with lung cancer.

J is TRBJ2-1 and V is TRBV5-1; 9 positions match TRBD2. V lost 1 base to trimming and J lost 6 bases; unmatched junction nucleotides: 8. Germline loops: CDR1 SGHRS, CDR2 YFSETQ. The CDR3 sequence is 16 residues long. The CDR3 DNA follows: TGCGCCAGCAGCTTGACCAGTAGCGGGAGAGGCAATGAGCAGTTCTTC. Its translation is CASSLTSSGRGNEQFF.

The rearrangement uses TRBV2 and TRBJ2-5, with D possibly matching TRBD2 (6 bases). Germline assignment: CDR1 SNHLY and CDR2 FYNNEI. V gave up 8 bases and J gave up 5 bases, with 15 bases separating them. This CDR3 is 13 amino acids long. For the CDR3, the DNA is TGTGCCAGCGTGACCGTCAGCGGGGAGACCCAGTACTTC. It yields the protein CASVTVSGETQYF.

The CDR3 DNA follows: TGCAGCGTTGACTCAGGGAGCTACGAGCAGTACTTC. It is translated as CSVDSGSYEQYF. The rearrangement uses TRBV29-1 and TRBJ2-7; D may match TRBD1 or TRBD2 (5 bases each). Germline CDR1 is SQVTM and CDR2 is ANQGSEA. V lost 3 bases to trimming and J lost 3 bases, with 9 bases between them. This CDR3 is 12 amino acids long.

This rearrangement joins TRBV10-3 to TRBJ2-5; TRBD2 aligns across 7 bases. The CDR3 contains 12 residues. Germline assignment: CDR1 ENHRY and CDR2 SYGVKD. V dropped 10 bases and J dropped 4; count of bases not matched to a gene: 6. The DNA for the CDR3 is TGTGCCACGTTGGGGGGGGGAGAGACCCAGTACTTC. This codes for CATLGGGETQYF.

The chain recombines TRBV15 with TRBJ2-2; a possible D gene is TRBD2 (5 bases). CDR3 length: 16 amino acids. V was clipped by 9 bases and J by 5 bases, with 22 bases between them. CDR1 is LNHNV and CDR2 is YYDKDF in the germline V gene (reference sequence). CDR3 coding DNA: TGTGCCACAGCCACCTTTTCGTACCCGGGGACCGGGGAGCTGTTTTTT. This sequence encodes CATATFSYPGTGELFF.

This clone is a singleton in its sample. The chain combines TRBV21-1 with TRBJ2-1; the D segment call TRBD2 is taken from the table without a DNA check. TRBV21-1 is a pseudogene segment. The CDR3 consists of 15 residues. CDR3 residues: CASSKEEHGGNEQFF. Written as DNA, the CDR3 is TGTGCCAGCAGCAAAGAAGAGCACGGAGGGAATGAGCAGTTCTTC.

The chain carries TRBV5-1 and TRBJ2-1; no clear D. Looked up from germline, CDR1 is SGHRS and CDR2 is YFSETQ. The ends were cut back, 2 bases at V and 6 bases at J, with 6 bases in the middle. The CDR3 totals 12 residues. The CDR3, as DNA: TGCGCCAGCAGCTTAAGGCCCAATGAGCAGTTCTTC. Translated, it gives CASSLRPNEQFF.

This clone was seen just once. The chain employs TRBV5-1 and TRBJ1-1; D perhaps matches TRBD1 (5 bases). Between the trimmed V and J ends, which lost 7 bases and 4 bases, there was a span of 17 bases. The CDR3 extends over 14 amino acids. CDR1 is SGHRS and CDR2 is YFSETQ in the germline V gene. CDR3 nucleotides: TGCGCCAGCCAGGGTGAAGCTCTTGGCACTGAAGCTTTCTTT. It is translated as CASQGEALGTEAFF. The full variable domain, completed using reference TRBV5-1 and TRBJ1-1, is KAGVTQTPRYLIKTRGQQVTLSCSPISGHRSVSWYQQTPGQGLQFLFEYFSETQRNKGNFPGRFSGRQFSNSRSEMNVSTLELGDSALYLCASQGEALGTEAFFGQGTRLTVV.

V usage is TRBV27 and J usage is TRBJ1-2; 8 bases align to TRBD1. V shed 4 bases and J 8 bases; nucleotides not matched to a gene: 6. This CDR3 is 13 amino acids long. Germline V CDR1 and CDR2: MNHEY, SMNVEV (reference sequence). The CDR3 DNA reads as TGTGCCAGCAGTTACGACAGGGGTGGCGGCTACACCTTC. Encoded protein: CASSYDRGGGYTF.

This chain joins TRBV27 and TRBJ1-2; TRBD1 matches 7 bases. This CDR3 region has 13 residues. Losses at the gene ends were 8 bases for V and 3 bases for J; bases not matched to a gene: 6. The germline V gene encodes CDR1 MNHEY and CDR2 SMNVEV (reference sequence). The CDR3 spells CASAPRGDYGYTF. CDR3 nucleotides: TGTGCCAGCGCCCCCAGGGGGGACTATGGCTACACCTTC.

The rearrangement joins TRBV9 to TRBJ1-4, with D hard to call. Trimming stripped 0 bases from V and 8 bases from J, with 11 bases between. Germline CDR1 SGDLS, CDR2 YYNGEE. The CDR3 spans 14 residues. The CDR3 reads CASSVDGGNEKLFF. In DNA, the CDR3 is TGTGCCAGCAGCGTAGATGGAGGGAACGAAAAACTGTTTTTT.

This rearrangement joins TRBV9 to TRBJ1-1, with D possibly being TRBD1 (6 bases). Germline CDR1 SGDLS, CDR2 YYNGEE. V was shortened by 0 bases and J by 1 base, with 22 bases between the two germline ends. The CDR3 runs to 19 residues. In DNA, the CDR3 is TGTGCCAGCAGCGTAGACCCAATCTATCCAGGGGACACGAACACTGAAGCTTTCTTT. This sequence encodes CASSVDPIYPGDTNTEAFF.

The chain couples TRBV27 to TRBJ1-6; D might be TRBD1 (5 bases). Trimming took 6 bases from V and 5 from J, leaving 20 bases between them. Germline CDR1 reads MNHEY; CDR2 reads SMNVEV (reference sequence). The CDR3 runs 17 residues. The CDR3 DNA reads TGTGCCAGCAGCTTTTCTCCTCCGGGGGGTCATAATTCACCCCTCCACTTT. Amino acids: CASSFSPPGGHNSPLHF.

The chain uses TRBV5-1 and TRBJ1-6; 9 nucleotides agree with TRBD1. Germline CDR1 is SGHRS and CDR2 is YFSETQ. The trim removed 0 bases at V and 7 bases at J, leaving 5 bases unmatched. The CDR3 runs to 16 residues. As DNA, the CDR3 is TGCGCCAGCAGCTTGGCCCCGACAGGGGGAAATTCACCCCTCCACTTT. Translating it yields CASSLAPTGGNSPLHF.

The J gene is TRBJ1-4, the V gene TRBV19; TRBD1 agrees at 9 bases. J lost 5 bases, V lost 0 bases, and 4 bases had no gene match. The length of the CDR3 is 16 residues. CDR1 is LNHDA, CDR2 SQIVND, per germline (reference sequence). In DNA form, the CDR3 reads TGTGCCAGTAGTATAGAGGCGGGGACAGGGAATGAAAAACTGTTTTTT. This encodes CASSIEAGTGNEKLFF.

The chain combines TRBV9 with TRBJ1-4; unclear D gene. V was shortened by 4 bases and J by 5 bases, with 6 bases between the two germline ends. The CDR3 extends over 12 amino acids. CDR1 and CDR2 from the germline V gene are SGDLS and YYNGEE. CDR3 residues: CASSPENEKLFF. CDR3 nucleotide sequence: TGTGCCAGCAGCCCAGAAAATGAAAAACTGTTTTTT. Based on the CDR3 plus reference TRBV9 and TRBJ1-4, the full variable domain is DSGVTQTPKHLITATGQRVTLRCSPRSGDLSVYWYQQSLDQGLQFLIQYYNGEERAKGNILERFSAQQFPDLHSELNLSSLELGDSALYFCASSPENEKLFFGSGTQLSVL.

The count of this clone is one. This rearrangement joins TRBV12-3 or TRBV12-4 to TRBJ1-1, with D possibly matching TRBD1 (5 bases). Deletions cut 0 bases from V and 4 bases from J, with 6 bases between. CDR3 size: 13 residues. The CDR3 DNA sequence: TGTGCCAGCAGTTTAGCCGGGGCCACTGAAGCTTTCTTT. Protein product: CASSLAGATEAFF.

CDR3: CASKGRVGGYTF. CDR3 nucleotide sequence: TGTGCCAGCAAGGGCAGGGTCGGGGGCTACACCTTC. V usage is TRBV28 and J usage is TRBJ1-2; possible D gene TRBD1, 5 bases. This CDR3 has 12 residues. CDR1 is MDHEN and CDR2 is SYDVKM in the germline V gene. V lost 7 bases and J lost 8, with 14 bases in between.

The CDR3 bases are TGCGCCAGCAGCTTGGATGGGGCCGCACAATCGAACTATGGCTACACCTTC. Encoded protein: CASSLDGAAQSNYGYTF. V is TRBV5-1 and J is TRBJ1-2, with D perhaps TRBD1 (5 bases). V was shortened by 0 bases and J by 2 bases, with 17 bases between the two germline ends. The germline V gene encodes CDR1 SGHRS and CDR2 YFSETQ. The CDR3 is 17 residues long.

CDR3 bases: TGTGCCAGCAGCCAAAGGACAGGGGATAATGAAAAACTGTTTTTT. Its protein is CASSQRTGDNEKLFF. This chain uses TRBV14 with TRBJ1-4; 9 nucleotides align to TRBD1. Looked up from germline, CDR1 is SGHDN and CDR2 is FVKESK. Losses at the gene ends were 2 bases for V and 4 bases for J; bases not matched to a gene: 2. CDR3 length equals 15 residues.

As concerns this clone: One end of the junction is discordant with germline, which a read error may explain. The chain combines TRBV7-3 with TRBJ2-2; 9 nucleotides agree with TRBD2. The CDR3 contains 16 residues. Looked up from germline, CDR1 is SGHTA and CDR2 is FQGTGA. CDR3 coding DNA: TGTGCCAGCAGCTTAACCAAGCGGGGGGAACACCGGGGAGCTGTTTTT. This codes for CASSLTKRGEHRGAVF.

V is TRBV7-9 and J is TRBJ1-2; TRBD1 aligns across 7 bases. CDR1 is SEHNR, CDR2 FQNEAQ, per germline (reference sequence). The CDR3 totals 13 residues. Losses at the gene ends were 4 bases for V and 1 base for J; bases not matched to a gene: 0. In DNA, the CDR3 is TGTGCCAGCAGCTACAGGGGTAACTATGGCTACACCTTC. This codes for CASSYRGNYGYTF.

The chain joins TRBV16 to TRBJ2-5, with 13 bases that match TRBD2. The CDR3 has 14 amino acids. The germline gives CDR1 KGHSY, CDR2 FQNENV. Trimming at V came to 4 bases and at J to 4 bases, leaving 0 bases not matched to a gene. The CDR3 DNA reads TGTGCCAGCAGCCGACTAGCGGGAGGAGAGACCCAGTACTTC. It specifies CASSRLAGGETQYF.

This clone was found a few times. The rearrangement links TRBV7-3 to TRBJ2-3, with D maybe TRBD2 (7 bases). The CDR3 runs to 14 residues. Germline V lookup: CDR1 SGHTA, CDR2 FQGTGA. Trimming left V 3 bases short and J 6 bases short, with 13 bases between. The CDR3 reads CASSFLGGEDTQYF. DNA of the CDR3: TGTGCCAGCAGCTTCTTAGGGGGGGAGGATACGCAGTATTTT.

This clone is a singleton in its sample. The chain has TRBV3-1 (or the pseudogene TRBV3-2) and TRBJ1-6; the D is unclear. The CDR3 extends over 14 amino acids. Germline CDR1 and CDR2: LGHDT and YNNKEL (reference sequence). The V gene lost 3 bases and the J gene lost 7 bases, with 10 bases spanning the gap. For the CDR3, the DNA is TGTGCCAGCAGCCACGGGGAGGCGAATTCACCCCTCCACTTT. Its translation: CASSHGEANSPLHF.

The V and J genes are TRBV30 and TRBJ1-5; TRBD1 is a possible D gene (5 bases). There are 13 residues in the CDR3. V was clipped by 3 bases and J by 6 bases, with 12 bases between them. Germline values: CDR1 GTSNPN, CDR2 SVGIG (reference sequence). CDR3 sequence reads: CAWSVRDVQPQHF. The CDR3 coding sequence is TGTGCCTGGAGCGTCCGGGACGTTCAGCCCCAGCATTTT. The full variable domain, with the rest looked up from reference TRBV30 and TRBJ1-5, is SQTIHQWPATLVQPVGSPLSLECTVEGTSNPNLYWYRQAAGRGLQLLFYSVGIGQISSEVPQNLSASRPQDRQFILSSKKLLLSDSGFYLCAWSVRDVQPQHFGDGTRLSIL.

This clone occurred a few times. The chain combines TRBV5-4 with TRBJ1-1, with 7 bases aligning to TRBD1. Trimming at V came to 0 bases and at J to 8 bases, leaving 16 bases not matched to a gene. This CDR3 is built from 17 residues. Germline loops: CDR1 SGHNT, CDR2 YYREEE (reference sequence). The CDR3 DNA is TGTGCCAGCAGCTTGGGGGGACAGCAGAGGGGACTGGAGGAAGCTTTCTTT. It yields the protein CASSLGGQQRGLEEAFF.

The J gene is TRBJ1-2, the V gene TRBV10-3; 7 bases line up with TRBD1. The CDR3 is made up of 13 amino acids. CDR1 and CDR2 (germline): ENHRY, SYGVKD. J gave up 4 bases and V 8 bases, and 7 bases lay outside the gene matches. CDR3 protein: CAIGGTGAYGYTF. The CDR3 DNA sequence: TGTGCCATCGGGGGAACAGGGGCCTATGGCTACACCTTC.